This T cell receptor beta chain was sequenced for a study of beta chain features in type 1 diabetes. Overall study findings and caveats: TCRB CDR3s from Type 1 diabetes patients were moderately but significantly shorter in all four CD4+ subsets. Fewer insertions but more deletions were seen at VDJ junctions in type 1 diabetes patients.

Per donor, one heparinised blood draw averaged around 120 mL. The sample holds a few counts of this clone. The antigen remains undetermined. Germline lookup yields CDR1 ENHRY and CDR2 SYGVKD. V was clipped by 3 bases and J by 5 bases, with 10 bases between them. The CDR3 is made up of 13 amino acids. Investigators reverse transcribed all isolated RNA, so they sequenced expressed TCRB transcripts. Average reads for naive, central memory and regulatory T cell samples were about 3.57 million. Clones were read by immunoSEQ multiplex PCR, and TCRdb kept only the in-frame ones, dropping some. The sample carries nearly 700,000 clones, under 15% recorded once.

The gene calls are TRBV10-3 and TRBJ2-5; D possibly corresponds to TRBD2 (5 bases). Source material: naive CD4+ T cells from blood. The TCR sequence derives from a man younger than 35 with type 1 diabetes. This CDR3 reads CAISDQLGETQYF. For the CDR3, the DNA is TGTGCCATCAGTGACCAACTAGGCGAGACCCAGTACTTC.